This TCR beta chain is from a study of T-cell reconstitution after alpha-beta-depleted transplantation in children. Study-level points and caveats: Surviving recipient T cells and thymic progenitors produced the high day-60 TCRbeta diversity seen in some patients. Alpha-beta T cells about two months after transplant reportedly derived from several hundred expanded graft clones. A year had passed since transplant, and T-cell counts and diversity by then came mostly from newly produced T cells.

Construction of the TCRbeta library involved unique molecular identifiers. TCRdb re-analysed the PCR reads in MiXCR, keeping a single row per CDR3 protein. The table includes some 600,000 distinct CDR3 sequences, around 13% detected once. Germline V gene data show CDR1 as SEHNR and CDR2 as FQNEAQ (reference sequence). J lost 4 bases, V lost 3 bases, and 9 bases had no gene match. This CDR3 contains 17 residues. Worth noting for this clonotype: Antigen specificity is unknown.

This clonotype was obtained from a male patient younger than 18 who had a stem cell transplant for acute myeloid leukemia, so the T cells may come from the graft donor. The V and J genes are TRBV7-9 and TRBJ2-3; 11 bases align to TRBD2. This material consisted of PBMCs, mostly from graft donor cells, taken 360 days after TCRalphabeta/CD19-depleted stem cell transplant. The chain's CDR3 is CASSFHPLAGGPDTQYF. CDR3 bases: TGTGCCAGCAGCTTCCACCCTCTAGCGGGAGGACCAGATACGCAGTATTTT.